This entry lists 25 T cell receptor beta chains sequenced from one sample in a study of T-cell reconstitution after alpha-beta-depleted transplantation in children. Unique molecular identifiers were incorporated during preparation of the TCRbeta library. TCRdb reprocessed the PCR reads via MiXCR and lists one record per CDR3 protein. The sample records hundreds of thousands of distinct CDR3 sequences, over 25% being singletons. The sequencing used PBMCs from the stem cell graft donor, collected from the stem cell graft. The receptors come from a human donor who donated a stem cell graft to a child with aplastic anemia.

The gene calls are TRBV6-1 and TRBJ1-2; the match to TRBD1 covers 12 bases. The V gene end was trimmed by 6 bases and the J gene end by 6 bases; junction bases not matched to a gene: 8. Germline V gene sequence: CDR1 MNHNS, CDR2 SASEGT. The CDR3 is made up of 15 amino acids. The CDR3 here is CASSPTGTGGDGYTF. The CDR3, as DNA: TGTGCCAGCAGCCCGACCGGGACAGGGGGCGATGGCTACACCTTC.

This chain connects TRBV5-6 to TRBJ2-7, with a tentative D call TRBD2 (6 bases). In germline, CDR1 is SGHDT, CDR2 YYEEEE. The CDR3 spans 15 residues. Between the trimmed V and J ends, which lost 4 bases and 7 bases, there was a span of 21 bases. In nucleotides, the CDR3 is TGTGCCAGCAGCCGGACCGACGGGGGAACGGGAGAGCAGTACGTC. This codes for CASSRTDGGTGEQYV.

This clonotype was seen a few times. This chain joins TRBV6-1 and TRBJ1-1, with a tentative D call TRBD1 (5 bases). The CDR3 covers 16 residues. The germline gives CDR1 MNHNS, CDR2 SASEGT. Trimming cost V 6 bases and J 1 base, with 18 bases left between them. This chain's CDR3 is CASSEGRNLRNTEAFF. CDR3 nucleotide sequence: TGTGCCAGCAGCGAGGGACGGAACCTCCGGAACACTGAAGCTTTCTTT.

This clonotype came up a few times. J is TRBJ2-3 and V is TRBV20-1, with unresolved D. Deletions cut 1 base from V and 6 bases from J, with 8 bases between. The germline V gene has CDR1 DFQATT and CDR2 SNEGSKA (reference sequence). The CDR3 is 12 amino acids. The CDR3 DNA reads TGCAGTGCTAGAGCAGACGGGGATACGCAGTATTTT. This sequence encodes CSARADGDTQYF.

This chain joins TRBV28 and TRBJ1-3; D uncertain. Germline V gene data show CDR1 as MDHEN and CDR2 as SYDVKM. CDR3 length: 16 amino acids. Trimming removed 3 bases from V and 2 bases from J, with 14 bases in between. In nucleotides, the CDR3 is TGTGCCAGCAGTTTGGACGGCCGATCAACTGGAAACACCATATATTTT. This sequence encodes CASSLDGRSTGNTIYF. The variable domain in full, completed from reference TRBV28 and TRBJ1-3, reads DVKVTQSSRYLVKRTGEKVFLECVQDMDHENMFWYRQDPGLGLRLIYFSYDVKMKEKGDIPEGYSVSREKKERFSLILESASTNQTSMYLCASSLDGRSTGNTIYFGEGSWLTVV.

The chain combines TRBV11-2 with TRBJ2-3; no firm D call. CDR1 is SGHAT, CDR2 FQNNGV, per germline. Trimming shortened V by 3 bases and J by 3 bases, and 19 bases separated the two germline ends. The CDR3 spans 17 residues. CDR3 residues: CASSFGWAPLGTDTQYF. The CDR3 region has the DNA TGTGCCAGCAGCTTTGGCTGGGCCCCCCTTGGGACAGATACGCAGTATTTT.

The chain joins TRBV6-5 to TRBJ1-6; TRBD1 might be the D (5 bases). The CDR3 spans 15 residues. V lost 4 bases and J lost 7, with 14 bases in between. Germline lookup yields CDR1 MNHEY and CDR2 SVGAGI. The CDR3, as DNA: TGTGCCAGCAGTTCCCTGACAGACCCGAATTCACCCCTCCACTTT. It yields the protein CASSSLTDPNSPLHF.

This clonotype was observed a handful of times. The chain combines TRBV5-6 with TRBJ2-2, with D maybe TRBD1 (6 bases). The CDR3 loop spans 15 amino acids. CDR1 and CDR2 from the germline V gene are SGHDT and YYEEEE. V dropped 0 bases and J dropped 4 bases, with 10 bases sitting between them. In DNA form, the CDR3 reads TGTGCCAGCAGCTTGGCCGGACAGCGCACCGGGGAGCTGTTTTTT. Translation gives CASSLAGQRTGELFF.

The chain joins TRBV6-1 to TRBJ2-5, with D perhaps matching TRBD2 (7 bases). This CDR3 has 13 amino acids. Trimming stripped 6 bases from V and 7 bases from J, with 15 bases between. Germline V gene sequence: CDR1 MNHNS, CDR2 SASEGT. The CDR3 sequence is CASSGGGVGTQYF. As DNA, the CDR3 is TGTGCCAGCAGCGGCGGGGGCGTCGGGACCCAGTACTTC.

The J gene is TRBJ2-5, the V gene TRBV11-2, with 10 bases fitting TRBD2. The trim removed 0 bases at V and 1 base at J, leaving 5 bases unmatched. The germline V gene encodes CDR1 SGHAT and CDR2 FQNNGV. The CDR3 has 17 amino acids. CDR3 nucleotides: TGTGCCAGCAGCTTAGATCTACTAGCGGGGTCCCAAGAGACCCAGTACTTC. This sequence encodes CASSLDLLAGSQETQYF.

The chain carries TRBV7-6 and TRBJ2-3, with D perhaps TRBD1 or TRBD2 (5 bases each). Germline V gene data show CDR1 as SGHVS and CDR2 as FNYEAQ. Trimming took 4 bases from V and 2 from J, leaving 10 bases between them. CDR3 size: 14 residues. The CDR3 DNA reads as TGTGCCAGCAGCTCGGGACGGTACACAGATACGCAGTATTTT. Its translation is CASSSGRYTDTQYF.

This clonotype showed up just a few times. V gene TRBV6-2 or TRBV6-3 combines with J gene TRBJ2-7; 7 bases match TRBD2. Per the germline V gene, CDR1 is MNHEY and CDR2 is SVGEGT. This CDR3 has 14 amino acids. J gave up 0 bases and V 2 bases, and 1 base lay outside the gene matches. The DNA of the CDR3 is TGTGCCAGCAGTTACAGCGGGACCTCCTACGAGCAGTACGTC. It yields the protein CASSYSGTSYEQYV.

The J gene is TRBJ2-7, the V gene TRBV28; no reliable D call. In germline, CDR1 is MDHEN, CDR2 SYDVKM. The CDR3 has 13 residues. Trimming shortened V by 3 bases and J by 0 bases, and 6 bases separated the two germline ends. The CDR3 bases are TGTGCCAGCAGTTTTATTCCCTCCTACGAGCAGTACTTC. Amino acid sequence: CASSFIPSYEQYF.

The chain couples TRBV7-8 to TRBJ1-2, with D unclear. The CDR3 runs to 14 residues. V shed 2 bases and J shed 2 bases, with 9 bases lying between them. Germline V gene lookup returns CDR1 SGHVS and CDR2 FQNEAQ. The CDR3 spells CASSLNYGNYGYTF. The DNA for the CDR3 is TGTGCCAGCAGCTTAAACTACGGCAACTATGGCTACACCTTC.

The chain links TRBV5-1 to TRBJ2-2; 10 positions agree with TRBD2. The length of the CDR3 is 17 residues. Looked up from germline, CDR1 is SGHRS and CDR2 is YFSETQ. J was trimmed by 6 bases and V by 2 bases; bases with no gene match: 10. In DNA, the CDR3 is TGCGCCAGCAGCTTTAGGGTAGCGGGAGGTTCTGCCGGGGAGCTGTTTTTT. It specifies CASSFRVAGGSAGELFF.

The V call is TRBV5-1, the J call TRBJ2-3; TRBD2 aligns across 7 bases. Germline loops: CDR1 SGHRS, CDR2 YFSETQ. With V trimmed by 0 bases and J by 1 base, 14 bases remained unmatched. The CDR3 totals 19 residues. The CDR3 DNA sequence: TGCGCCAGCAGCTTGGCTAGCGGACCCCCTTCATTGGGCACAGATACGCAGTATTTT. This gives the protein CASSLASGPPSLGTDTQYF.

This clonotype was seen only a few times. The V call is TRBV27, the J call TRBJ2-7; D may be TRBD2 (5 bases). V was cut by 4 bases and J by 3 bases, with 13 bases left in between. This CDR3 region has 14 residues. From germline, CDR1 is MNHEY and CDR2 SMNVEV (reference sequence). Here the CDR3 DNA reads TGTGCCAGCAGTTACTCGGCTGGACTCTACGAGCAGTACTTC. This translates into CASSYSAGLYEQYF.

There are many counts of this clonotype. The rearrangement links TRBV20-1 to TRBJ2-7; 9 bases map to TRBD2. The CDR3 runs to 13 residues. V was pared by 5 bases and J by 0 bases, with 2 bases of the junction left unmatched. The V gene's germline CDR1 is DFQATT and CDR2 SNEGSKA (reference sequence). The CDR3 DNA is TGCAGTGCTGCTAGCGGGGACTCCTACGAGCAGTACGTC. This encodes CSAASGDSYEQYV.

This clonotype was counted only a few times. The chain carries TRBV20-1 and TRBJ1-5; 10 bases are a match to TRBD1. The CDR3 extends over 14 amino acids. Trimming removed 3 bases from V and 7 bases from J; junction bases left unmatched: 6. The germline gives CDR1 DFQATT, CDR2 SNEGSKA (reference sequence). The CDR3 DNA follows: TGCAGTGCTAGGGGCCCGGGACAGGGGCAGCCCCAGCATTTT. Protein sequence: CSARGPGQGQPQHF.

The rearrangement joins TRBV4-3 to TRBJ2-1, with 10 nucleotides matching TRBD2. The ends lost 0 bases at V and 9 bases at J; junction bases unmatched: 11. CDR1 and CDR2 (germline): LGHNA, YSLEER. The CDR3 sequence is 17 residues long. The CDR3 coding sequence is TGCGCCAGCAGCCAAGATCTCAAACTAGCGGGACGGGGTGAGCAGTTCTTC. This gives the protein CASSQDLKLAGRGEQFF.

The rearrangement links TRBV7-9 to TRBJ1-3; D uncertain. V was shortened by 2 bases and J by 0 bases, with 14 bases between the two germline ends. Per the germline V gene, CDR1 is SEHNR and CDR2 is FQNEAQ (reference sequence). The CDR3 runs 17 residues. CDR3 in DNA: TGTGCCAGCAGCTTAAGTTTCTGGACGGGCTCTGGAAACACCATATATTTT. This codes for CASSLSFWTGSGNTIYF.

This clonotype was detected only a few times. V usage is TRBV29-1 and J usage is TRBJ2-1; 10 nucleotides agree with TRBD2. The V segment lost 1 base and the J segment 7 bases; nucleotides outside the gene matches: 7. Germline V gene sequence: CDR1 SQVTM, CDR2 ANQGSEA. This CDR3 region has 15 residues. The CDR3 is CSVEGWSGRENEQFF. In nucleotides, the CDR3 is TGCAGCGTTGAAGGCTGGAGCGGGAGGGAAAATGAGCAGTTCTTC.

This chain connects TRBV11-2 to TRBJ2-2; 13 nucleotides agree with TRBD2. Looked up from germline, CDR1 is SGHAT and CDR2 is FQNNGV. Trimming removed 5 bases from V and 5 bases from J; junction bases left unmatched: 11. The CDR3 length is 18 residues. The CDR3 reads CASSPGLAGALGTGELFF. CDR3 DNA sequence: TGTGCCAGCAGCCCAGGACTAGCGGGAGCTCTAGGTACCGGGGAGCTGTTTTTT.

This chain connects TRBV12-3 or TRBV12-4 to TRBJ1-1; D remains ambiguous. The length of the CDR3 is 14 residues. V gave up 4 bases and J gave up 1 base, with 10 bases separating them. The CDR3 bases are TGTGCCAGCAGTTCTGGATCCAAGAACACTGAAGCTTTCTTT. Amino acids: CASSSGSKNTEAFF.

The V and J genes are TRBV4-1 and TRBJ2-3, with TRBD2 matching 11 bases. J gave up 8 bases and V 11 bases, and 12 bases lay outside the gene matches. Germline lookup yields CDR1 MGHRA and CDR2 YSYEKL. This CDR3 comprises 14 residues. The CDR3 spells CACSGREASFTQYF. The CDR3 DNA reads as TGCGCCTGTAGCGGGAGGGAGGCGTCGTTTACGCAGTATTTT.